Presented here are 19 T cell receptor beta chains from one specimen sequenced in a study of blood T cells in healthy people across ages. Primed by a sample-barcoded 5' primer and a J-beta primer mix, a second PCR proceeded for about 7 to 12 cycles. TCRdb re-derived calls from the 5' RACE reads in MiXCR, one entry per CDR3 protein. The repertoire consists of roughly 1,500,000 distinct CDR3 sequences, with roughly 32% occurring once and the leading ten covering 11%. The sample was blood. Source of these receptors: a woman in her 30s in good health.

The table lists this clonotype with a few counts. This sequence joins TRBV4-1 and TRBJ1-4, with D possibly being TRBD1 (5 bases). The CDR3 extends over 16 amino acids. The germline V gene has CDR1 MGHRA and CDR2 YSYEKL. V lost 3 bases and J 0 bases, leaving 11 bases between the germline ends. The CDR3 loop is CASSHTPGPTNEKLFF. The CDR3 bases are TGCGCCAGCAGCCACACACCAGGGCCAACTAATGAAAAACTGTTTTTT.

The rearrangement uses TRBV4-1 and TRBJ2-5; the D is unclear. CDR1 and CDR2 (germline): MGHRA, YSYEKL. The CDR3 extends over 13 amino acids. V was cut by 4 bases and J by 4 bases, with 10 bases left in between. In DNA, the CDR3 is TGCGCCAGCAGCCGCGGACCATCAGAGACCCAGTACTTC. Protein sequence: CASSRGPSETQYF.

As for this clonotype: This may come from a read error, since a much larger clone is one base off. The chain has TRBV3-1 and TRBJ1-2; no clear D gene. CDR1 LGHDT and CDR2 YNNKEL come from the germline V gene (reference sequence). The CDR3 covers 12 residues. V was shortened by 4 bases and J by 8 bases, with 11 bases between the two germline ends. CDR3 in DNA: TGTGCCAGCAGCCGAGTCAAAAGCGGCTACACCTTC. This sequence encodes CASSRVKSGYTF.

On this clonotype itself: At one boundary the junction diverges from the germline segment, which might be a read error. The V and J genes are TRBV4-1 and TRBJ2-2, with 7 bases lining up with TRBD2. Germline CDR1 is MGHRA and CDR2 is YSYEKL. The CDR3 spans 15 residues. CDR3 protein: CASSQDSRGVGELFF. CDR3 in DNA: TGTGCCAGCAGCCAAGATAGTCGGGGGGTCGGGGAGCTGTTTTTT.

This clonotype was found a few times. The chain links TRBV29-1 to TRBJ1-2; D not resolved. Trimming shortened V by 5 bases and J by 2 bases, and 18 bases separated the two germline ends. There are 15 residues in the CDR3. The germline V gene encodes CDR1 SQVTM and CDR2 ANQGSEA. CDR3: CSVPLPGLLNYGYTF. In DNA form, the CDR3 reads TGCAGCGTTCCCCTACCCGGCCTCCTCAACTATGGCTACACCTTC. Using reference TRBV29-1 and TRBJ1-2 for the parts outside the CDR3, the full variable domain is SAVISQKPSRDICQRGTSLTIQCQVDSQVTMMFWYRQQPGQSLTLIATANQGSEATYESGFVIDKFPISRPNLTFSTLTVSNMSPEDSSIYLCSVPLPGLLNYGYTFGSGTRLTVV.

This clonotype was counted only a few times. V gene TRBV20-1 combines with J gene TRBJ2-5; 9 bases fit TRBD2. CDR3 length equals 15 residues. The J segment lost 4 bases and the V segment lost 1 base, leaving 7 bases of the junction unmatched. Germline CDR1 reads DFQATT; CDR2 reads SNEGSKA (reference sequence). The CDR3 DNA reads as TGCAGTGCTAGAGTGCGGGGGGGCCCCCGAGAGACCCAGTACTTC. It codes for CSARVRGGPRETQYF.

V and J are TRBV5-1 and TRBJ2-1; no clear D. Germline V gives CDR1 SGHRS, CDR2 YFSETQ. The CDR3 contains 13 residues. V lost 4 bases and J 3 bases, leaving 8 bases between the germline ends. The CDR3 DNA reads TGCGCCAGCAGCCCCGCACGCTACAATGAGCAGTTCTTC. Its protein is CASSPARYNEQFF.

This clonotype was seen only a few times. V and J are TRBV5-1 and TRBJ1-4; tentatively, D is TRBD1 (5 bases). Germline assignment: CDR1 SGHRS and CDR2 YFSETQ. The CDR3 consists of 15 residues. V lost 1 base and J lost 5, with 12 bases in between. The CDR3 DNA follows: TGCGCCAGCAGCTTGACGGGACTCTCGAATGAAAAACTGTTTTTT. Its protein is CASSLTGLSNEKLFF.

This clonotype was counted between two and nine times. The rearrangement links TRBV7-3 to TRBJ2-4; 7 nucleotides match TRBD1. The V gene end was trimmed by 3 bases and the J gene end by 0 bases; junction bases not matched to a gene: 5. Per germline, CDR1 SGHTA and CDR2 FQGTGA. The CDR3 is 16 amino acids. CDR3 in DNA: TGTGCCAGCAGCTTTGGGACAGCTTTAGCCAAAAACATTCAGTACTTC. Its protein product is CASSFGTALAKNIQYF. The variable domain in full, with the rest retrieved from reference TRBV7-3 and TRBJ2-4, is GAGVSQTPSNKVTEKGKYVELRCDPISGHTALYWYRQSLGQGPEFLIYFQGTGAADDSGLPNDRFFAVRPEGSVSTLKIQRTERGDSAVYLCASSFGTALAKNIQYFGAGTRLSVL.

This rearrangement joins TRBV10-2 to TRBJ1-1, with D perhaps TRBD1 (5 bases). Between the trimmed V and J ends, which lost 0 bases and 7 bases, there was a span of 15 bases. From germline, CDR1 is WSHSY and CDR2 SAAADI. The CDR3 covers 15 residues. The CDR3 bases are TGCGCCAGCAGTGAGTCCTTTAAGGGACGGGGTGAAGCTTTCTTT. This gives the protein CASSESFKGRGEAFF.

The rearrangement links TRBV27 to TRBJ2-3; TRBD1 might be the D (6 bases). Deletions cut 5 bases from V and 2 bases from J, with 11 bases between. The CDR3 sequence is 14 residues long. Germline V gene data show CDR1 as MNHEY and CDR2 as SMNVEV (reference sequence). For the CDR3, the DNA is TGTGCCAGCAGTCAGGGGTTTTTCACAGATACGCAGTATTTT. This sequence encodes CASSQGFFTDTQYF.

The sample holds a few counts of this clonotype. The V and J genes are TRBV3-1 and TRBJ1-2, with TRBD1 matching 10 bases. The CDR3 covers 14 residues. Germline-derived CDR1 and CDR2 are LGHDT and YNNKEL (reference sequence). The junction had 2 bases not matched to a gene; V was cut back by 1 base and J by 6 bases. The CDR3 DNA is TGTGCCAGCAGCCAAGCCGGACAGGGGGATGGCTACACCTTC. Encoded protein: CASSQAGQGDGYTF.

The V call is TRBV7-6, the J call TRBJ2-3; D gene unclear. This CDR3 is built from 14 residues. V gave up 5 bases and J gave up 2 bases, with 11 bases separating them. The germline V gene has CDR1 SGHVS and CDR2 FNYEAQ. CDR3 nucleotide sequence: TGTGCCAGCAGCGCAGGCTCTTTCACAGATACGCAGTATTTT. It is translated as CASSAGSFTDTQYF.

The CDR3 region is CASSLVAADTQYF. The DNA of the CDR3 is TGTGCCAGCAGCTTAGTTGCGGCAGATACGCAGTATTTT. This chain links TRBV13 with TRBJ2-3, with D unclear. CDR1 PRHDT and CDR2 FYEKMQ come from the germline V gene (reference sequence). V lost 1 base and J 4 bases, leaving 6 bases between the germline ends. There are 13 residues in the CDR3.

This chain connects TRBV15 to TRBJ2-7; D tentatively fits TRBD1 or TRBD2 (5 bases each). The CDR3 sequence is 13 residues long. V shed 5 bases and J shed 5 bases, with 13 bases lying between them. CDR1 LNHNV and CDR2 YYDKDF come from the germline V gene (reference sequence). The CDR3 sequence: CATSPELGDEQYF. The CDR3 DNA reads TGTGCCACCAGCCCCGAACTAGGGGACGAGCAGTACTTC. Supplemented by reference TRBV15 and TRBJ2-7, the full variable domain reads DAMVIQNPRYQVTQFGKPVTLSCSQTLNHNVMYWYQQKSSQAPKLLFHYYDKDFNNEADTPDNFQSRRPNTSFCFLDIRSPGLGDTAMYLCATSPELGDEQYFGPGTRLTVT.

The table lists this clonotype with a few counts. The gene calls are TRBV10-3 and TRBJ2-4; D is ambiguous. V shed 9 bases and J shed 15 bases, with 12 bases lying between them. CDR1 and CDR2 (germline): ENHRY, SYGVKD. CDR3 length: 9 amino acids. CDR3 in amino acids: CAIPTGRYF. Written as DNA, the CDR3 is TGTGCCATACCGACTGGCCGGTACTTC.

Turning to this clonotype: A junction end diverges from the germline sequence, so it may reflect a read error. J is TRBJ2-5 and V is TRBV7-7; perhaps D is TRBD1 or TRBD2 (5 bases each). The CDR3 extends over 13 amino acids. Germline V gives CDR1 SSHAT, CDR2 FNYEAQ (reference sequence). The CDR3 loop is CAVRDADQGTQYF. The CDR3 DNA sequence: TGTGCCGTTAGGGACGCAGACCAAGGGACCCAGTACTTC.

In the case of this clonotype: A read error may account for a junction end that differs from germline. CDR3 region: CAWSQGNYDYTF. The CDR3 DNA sequence: TGTGCCTGGTCCCAGGGAAACTATGACTACACCTTC. This chain connects TRBV30 to TRBJ1-2, with D tentatively TRBD1 (5 bases). CDR3 length: 12 residues. CDR1 GTSNPN and CDR2 SVGIG come from the germline V gene (reference sequence).

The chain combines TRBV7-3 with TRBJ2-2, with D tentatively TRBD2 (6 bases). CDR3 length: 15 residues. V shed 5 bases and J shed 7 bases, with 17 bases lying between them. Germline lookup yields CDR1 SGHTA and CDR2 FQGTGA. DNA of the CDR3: TGTGCCAGCAGCCCAATGATAGCGGAAGGCGGGGAGCTGTTTTTT. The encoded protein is CASSPMIAEGGELFF.